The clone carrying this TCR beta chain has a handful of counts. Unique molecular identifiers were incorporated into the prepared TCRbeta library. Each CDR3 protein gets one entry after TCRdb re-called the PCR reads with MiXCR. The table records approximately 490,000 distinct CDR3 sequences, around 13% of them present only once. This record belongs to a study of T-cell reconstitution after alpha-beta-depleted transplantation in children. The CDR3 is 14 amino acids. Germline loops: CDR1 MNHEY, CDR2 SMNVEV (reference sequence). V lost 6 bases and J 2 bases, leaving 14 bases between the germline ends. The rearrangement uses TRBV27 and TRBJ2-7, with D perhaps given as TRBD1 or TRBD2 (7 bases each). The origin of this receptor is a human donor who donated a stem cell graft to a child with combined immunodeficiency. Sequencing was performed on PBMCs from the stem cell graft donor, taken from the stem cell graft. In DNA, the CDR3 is TGTGCCAGCAGCTTCCAGGGGGGGACCTACGAGCAGTACTTC. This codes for CASSFQGGTYEQYF.